The clone carrying this T cell receptor (beta chain) is a singleton in its sample. The antigen is undetermined. The ends lost 6 bases at V and 7 bases at J; junction bases unmatched: 6. Per the germline V gene, CDR1 is DFQATT and CDR2 is SNEGSKA (reference sequence). The CDR3 is 13 amino acids. The data derive from a study of T cell repertoires in cytomegalovirus infection. Across the whole study: Both a matching HLA type and CMV infection were indicated by public TCR beta signatures. The study, taken as a whole, reports: Cumulative public TCR beta family frequency identified CMV carriers with the relevant HLA.

TCRdb reprocessed the reads with MiXCR, giving one entry per CDR3 protein. The table shows about 360,000 distinct CDR3 sequences, with roughly 18% occurring only once. The chain links TRBV20-1 to TRBJ2-2, with 9 positions matching TRBD1. Sequenced: PBMCs. This TCR came from a human donor in good health (CMV status not recorded). Some clones in this sample may be carry-over from other donors' samples. CDR3: CSATGTGHGELFF. In DNA form, the CDR3 reads TGCAGTGCAACCGGGACAGGGCACGGGGAGCTGTTTTTT.